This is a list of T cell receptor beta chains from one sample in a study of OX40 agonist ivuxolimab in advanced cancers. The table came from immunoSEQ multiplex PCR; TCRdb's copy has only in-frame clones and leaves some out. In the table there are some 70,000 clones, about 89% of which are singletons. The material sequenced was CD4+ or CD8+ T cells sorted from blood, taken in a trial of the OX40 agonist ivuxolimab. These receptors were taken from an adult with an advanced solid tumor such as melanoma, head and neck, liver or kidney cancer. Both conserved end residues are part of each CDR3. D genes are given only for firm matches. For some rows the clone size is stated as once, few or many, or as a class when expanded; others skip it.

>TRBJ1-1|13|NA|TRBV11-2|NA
CASSLGSDTEAFF
TGTGCCAGCAGCTTAGGCTCGGACACTGAAGCTTTCTTT
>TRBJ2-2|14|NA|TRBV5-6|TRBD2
CASTGGSGTGELFF
TGTGCCAGCACAGGCGGGAGCGGCACCGGGGAGCTGTTTTTT
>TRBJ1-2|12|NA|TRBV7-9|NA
CASSSSGTGYTF
TGTGCCAGCAGCTCTAGCGGCACTGGCTACACCTTC
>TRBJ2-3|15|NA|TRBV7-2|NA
CASSFVRGHPDTQYF
TGTGCCAGCAGCTTCGTCCGGGGGCATCCAGATACGCAGTATTTT
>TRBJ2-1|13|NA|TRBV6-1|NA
CASSPDHGFLGLF
TGTGCCAGCTCTCCCGACCACGGGTTTCTTGGACTCTTC
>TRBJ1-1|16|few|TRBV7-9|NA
CASSLEVMGGSTEAFF
TGTGCCAGCAGCTTAGAGGTTATGGGGGGGAGTACTGAAGCTTTCTTT
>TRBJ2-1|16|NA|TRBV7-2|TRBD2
CASSFQSGGGYNEQFF
TGTGCCAGCAGCTTCCAATCGGGCGGGGGGTACAATGAGCAGTTCTTC
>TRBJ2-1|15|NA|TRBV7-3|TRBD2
CASSLGLAGDDEQFF
TGTGCCAGCAGCTTGGGACTAGCGGGGGACGATGAGCAGTTCTTC
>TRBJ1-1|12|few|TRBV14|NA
CASSQPHTEAFF
TGTGCCAGCAGCCAACCCCACACTGAAGCTTTCTTT
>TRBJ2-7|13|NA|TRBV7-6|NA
CASSTRLGGEQYF
TGTGCCAGCAGCACAAGACTAGGGGGCGAGCAGTACTTC
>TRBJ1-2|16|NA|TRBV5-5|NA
CASSFTQRQSGYGYTF
TGTGCCAGCAGCTTCACCCAAAGACAGTCAGGCTATGGCTACACCTTC
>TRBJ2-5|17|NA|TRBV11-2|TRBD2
CASSPVAAGGGEETQYF
TGTGCCAGCAGCCCGGTGGCGGCGGGCGGGGGGGAAGAGACCCAGTACTTC
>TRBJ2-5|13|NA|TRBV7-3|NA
CASSPGSGETQYF
TGTGCCAGCAGCCCCGGATCAGGGGAGACCCAGTACTTC
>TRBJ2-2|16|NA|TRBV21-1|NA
CASSHRYGGGTGELFF
TGTGCCAGCAGCCATCGCTACGGGGGGGGCACCGGGGAGCTGTTTTTT
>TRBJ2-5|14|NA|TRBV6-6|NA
CASRPVGRGETQYF
TGTGCCAGCAGGCCCGTAGGCAGAGGAGAGACCCAGTACTTC
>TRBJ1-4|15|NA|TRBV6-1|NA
CASSEMVQGNEKLFF
TGTGCCAGCAGTGAAATGGTACAGGGTAATGAAAAACTGTTTTTT
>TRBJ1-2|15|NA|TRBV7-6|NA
CASSLGGAESDGYTF
TGTGCCAGCAGCTTAGGGGGGGCTGAATCGGATGGCTACACCTTC
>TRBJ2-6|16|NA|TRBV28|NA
CASRGGRPIGANVLTF
TGTGCCAGCCGAGGGGGGCGCCCCATTGGGGCCAACGTCCTGACTTTC
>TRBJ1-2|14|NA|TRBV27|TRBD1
CASRMTGLHYGYTF
TGTGCCAGTAGAATGACAGGGCTACACTATGGCTACACCTTC
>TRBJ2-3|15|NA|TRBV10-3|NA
CAISESPPGEDTQYF
TGTGCCATCAGTGAGTCCCCCCCGGGGGAAGATACGCAGTATTTT
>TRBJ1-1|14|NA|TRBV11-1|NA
CASSSGGPDTEAFF
TGTGCCAGCAGCTCGGGGGGGCCTGACACTGAAGCTTTCTTT
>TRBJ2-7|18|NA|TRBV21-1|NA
CASSPVRGTSGYSYEQYF
TGTGCCAGCAGCCCTGTACGGGGTACTAGCGGGTACTCCTACGAGCAGTACTTC
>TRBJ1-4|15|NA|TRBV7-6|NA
CASSLAAGNNEKLFF
TGTGCCAGCAGCTTAGCGGCAGGGAACAATGAAAAACTGTTTTTT
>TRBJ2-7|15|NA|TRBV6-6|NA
CASSYSRDLGYEQYF
TGTGCCAGCAGTTACTCCCGGGACTTGGGCTACGAGCAGTACTTC
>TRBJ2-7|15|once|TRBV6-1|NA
CASSPVSPLLGEQYF
TGTGCCAGCAGTCCGGTCTCCCCCCTCCTCGGCGAGCAGTACTTC
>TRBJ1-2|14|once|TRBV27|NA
CASSPRASTEGYTF
TGTGCCAGCAGTCCCCGGGCCTCAACGGAGGGCTACACCTTC
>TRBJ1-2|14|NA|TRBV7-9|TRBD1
CASSFGTVGGGYTF
TGTGCCAGCAGCTTCGGGACAGTTGGGGGTGGCTACACCTTC
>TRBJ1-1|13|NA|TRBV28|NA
CASSLRGWTEAFF
TGTGCCAGCAGTTTAAGGGGCTGGACTGAAGCTTTCTTT